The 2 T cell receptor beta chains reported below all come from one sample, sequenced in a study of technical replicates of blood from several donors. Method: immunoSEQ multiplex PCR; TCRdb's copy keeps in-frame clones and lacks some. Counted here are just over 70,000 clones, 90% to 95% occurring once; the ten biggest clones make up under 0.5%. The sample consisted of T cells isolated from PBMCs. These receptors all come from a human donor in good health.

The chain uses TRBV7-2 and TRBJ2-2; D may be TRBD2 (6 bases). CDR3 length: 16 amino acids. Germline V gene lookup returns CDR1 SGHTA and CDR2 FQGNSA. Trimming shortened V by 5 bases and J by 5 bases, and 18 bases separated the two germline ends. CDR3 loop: CASSLLRGSRTGELFF. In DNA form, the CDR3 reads TGTGCCAGCAGCCTTCTCCGGGGGTCGAGGACCGGGGAGCTGTTTTTT.

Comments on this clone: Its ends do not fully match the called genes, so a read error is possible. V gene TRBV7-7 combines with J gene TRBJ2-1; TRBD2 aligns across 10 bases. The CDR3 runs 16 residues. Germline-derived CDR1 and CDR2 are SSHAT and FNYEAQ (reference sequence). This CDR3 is CASSLLSSGSFGEQFF. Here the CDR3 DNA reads TGTGCTAGCAGCTTATTGTCTAGCGGGAGTTTCGGTGAGCAGTTCTTC. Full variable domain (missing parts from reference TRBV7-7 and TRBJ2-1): GAGVSQSPRYKVTKRGQDVTLRCDPISSHATLYWYQQALGQGPEFLTYFNYEAQPDKSGLPSDRFSAERPEGSISTLTIQRTEQRDSAMYRCASSLLSSGSFGEQFFGPGTRLTVL.